The following is a TCR beta chain sequence with its context. This sample was taken from a study of blood T cells in healthy people across ages. From germline, CDR1 is SGHVS and CDR2 FNYEAQ. V lost 8 bases, J lost 2 bases, and 8 bases stayed unmatched. CDR3 size: 14 residues. Every sample had a minimum of 7 million PBMCs isolated. Through a sample-barcoded 5' primer and a J-beta primer mix, a second PCR was run for roughly 6 to 12 cycles. One entry per CDR3 protein, called by TCRdb with MiXCR from the 5' RACE reads. The table records about 780,000 distinct CDR3 sequences, around half of them present only once.

V is TRBV7-6 and J is TRBJ2-7, with 8 bases lining up with TRBD1. Sample: blood. This sequence was found in a man aged 80 or over in good health. Here the CDR3 DNA reads TGTGCCAGCGGCCGCGGACAGGGACCCTACGAGCAGTACTTC. Residues: CASGRGQGPYEQYF. Drawing the rest from reference TRBV7-6 and TRBJ2-7, the complete variable domain is GAGVSQSPRYKVTKRGQDVALRCDPISGHVSLYWYRQALGQGPEFLTYFNYEAQQDKSGLPNDRFSAERPEGSISTLTIQRTEQRDSAMYRCASGRGQGPYEQYFGPGTRLTVT.